The 15 T cell receptor beta chains listed next were all sequenced from one sample in a study of T cell responses to AZD1222 COVID-19 vaccine. Data came from immunoSEQ multiplex PCR; TCRdb stores just in-frame clones and leaves some out. Among approximately 120,000 clones listed, roughly 93% were seen once. The specimen comprised peripheral blood, sampled on day 0 of AZD1222 vaccination. The source of these receptors is an adult in good health.

The chain employs TRBV9 and TRBJ1-6; D may be TRBD1 (5 bases). The CDR3 is 14 residues long. CDR1 and CDR2 (germline): SGDLS, YYNGEE. Trimming took off 1 base at V and 6 bases at J, with 8 bases between the two ends. As DNA, the CDR3 is TGTGCCAGCAGCGTAACCAGGGTTAATTCACCCCTCCACTTT. Its protein is CASSVTRVNSPLHF.

This clone appeared a single time. The rearrangement joins TRBV7-7 to TRBJ2-2; tentatively, D is TRBD2 (6 bases). Germline CDR1 SSHAT, CDR2 FNYEAQ (reference sequence). The CDR3 spans 15 residues. The V and J ends lost 4 bases and 3 bases respectively, with 12 bases between them. CDR3 amino acids: CASSWTWGDTGELFF. In nucleotides, the CDR3 is TGTGCCAGCAGCTGGACATGGGGGGACACCGGGGAGCTGTTTTTT.

V is TRBV10-3 and J is TRBJ1-1, with 12 bases lining up with TRBD1. Trimming took 6 bases from V and 1 from J; bases not matched to a gene: 6. The CDR3 runs to 16 residues. Germline loops: CDR1 ENHRY, CDR2 SYGVKD. The CDR3 nucleotides read TGTGCCATCAGACCGGGACAGGGGGCCGGGAACACTGAAGCTTTCTTT. Translation gives CAIRPGQGAGNTEAFF.

The rearrangement joins TRBV20-1 to TRBJ2-3; 12 nucleotides align to TRBD2. Per the germline V gene, CDR1 is DFQATT and CDR2 is SNEGSKA (reference sequence). CDR3 length: 15 amino acids. Trimming at V came to 3 bases and at J to 4 bases, leaving 5 bases not matched to a gene. CDR3 coding DNA: TGCAGTGCTAGTAAGACTAGCGGGGGCTCAGATACGCAGTATTTT. The encoded protein is CSASKTSGGSDTQYF.

The chain joins TRBV2 to TRBJ2-7; 7 positions match TRBD1. Germline V lookup: CDR1 SNHLY, CDR2 FYNNEI. V lost 5 bases, J lost 5 bases, and 6 bases stayed unmatched. CDR3 length equals 13 residues. This CDR3 reads CASSPDRVNEQYF. The CDR3 region has the DNA TGTGCCAGCAGTCCCGACAGGGTTAACGAGCAGTACTTC.

The chain employs TRBV9 and TRBJ2-2, with D perhaps assigned TRBD1 or TRBD2 (6 bases each). The V and J ends lost 0 bases and 7 bases respectively, with 13 bases between them. The V gene's germline CDR1 is SGDLS and CDR2 YYNGEE. The CDR3 extends over 15 amino acids. CDR3 loop: CASSVATGANGELFF. For the CDR3, the DNA is TGTGCCAGCAGCGTAGCTACGGGGGCAAACGGGGAGCTGTTTTTT. Filled out from reference TRBV9 and TRBJ2-2, the complete variable domain reads DSGVTQTPKHLITATGQRVTLRCSPRSGDLSVYWYQQSLDQGLQFLIQYYNGEERAKGNILERFSAQQFPDLHSELNLSSLELGDSALYFCASSVATGANGELFFGEGSRLTVL.

The rearrangement uses TRBV11-2 and TRBJ1-1; the match to TRBD1 covers 8 bases. The CDR3 extends over 14 amino acids. Germline loops: CDR1 SGHAT, CDR2 FQNNGV. Losses at the gene ends were 5 bases for V and 4 bases for J; bases not matched to a gene: 6. The CDR3 DNA reads TGTGCCAGCAGCCCACAGGGGGGGGTCACTGAAGCTTTCTTT. Translating it yields CASSPQGGVTEAFF.

V gene TRBV27 combines with J gene TRBJ1-5; 7 bases agree with TRBD1. This CDR3 is 14 amino acids long. V gave up 5 bases and J gave up 8 bases; unmatched junction bases: 9. Germline V lookup: CDR1 MNHEY, CDR2 SMNVEV (reference sequence). As DNA, the CDR3 is TGTGCCAGCAGTCCACAGGGGCCGGGGGAGCCCCAGCATTTT. Translating it yields CASSPQGPGEPQHF.

This clone has only one observation. This chain links TRBV27 with TRBJ1-2, with 10 bases identical to TRBD1. CDR3 size: 15 residues. Germline V gives CDR1 MNHEY, CDR2 SMNVEV (reference sequence). Unmatched junction bases numbered 9, after V lost 5 bases and J lost 6 bases. In DNA form, the CDR3 reads TGTGCCAGCAGTCTTTACCCGGGACAGGGGAATGGCTACACCTTC. This codes for CASSLYPGQGNGYTF.

The CDR3 loop is CASSEGTGYGYTF. The CDR3 DNA follows: TGTGCCAGCAGTGAAGGGACAGGTTATGGCTACACCTTC. This chain links TRBV2 with TRBJ1-2; 7 bases align to TRBD1. The CDR3 has 13 amino acids. Germline CDR1 and CDR2: SNHLY and FYNNEI. Losses at the gene ends were 1 base for V and 5 bases for J; bases not matched to a gene: 1.

This clone was observed a single time. V and J are TRBV7-8 and TRBJ2-7, with D possibly called TRBD1 or TRBD2 (5 bases each). The V end was cut by 0 bases, the J end by 0 bases, with 15 bases between. This CDR3 is 17 amino acids long. CDR1 and CDR2 from the germline V gene are SGHVS and FQNEAQ. The DNA of the CDR3 is TGTGCCAGCAGCTTAGCCCCCGGGACGGTGAGCTCCTACGAGCAGTACTTC. This sequence encodes CASSLAPGTVSSYEQYF.

The rearrangement links TRBV20-1 to TRBJ1-1, with a tentative D call TRBD1 (6 bases). CDR1 is DFQATT, CDR2 SNEGSKA, per germline (reference sequence). CDR3 size: 14 residues. The germline V and J ends were trimmed by 3 bases and 3 bases, with 14 bases remaining between them. CDR3 DNA: TGCAGTGCTAGTCGGGGGGCGACGGACACTGAAGCTTTCTTT. This codes for CSASRGATDTEAFF.

This clone was detected a few times. V usage is TRBV28 and J usage is TRBJ1-2; 10 bases are shared with TRBD1. Per germline, CDR1 MDHEN and CDR2 SYDVKM. V dropped 4 bases and J dropped 4; count of bases not matched to a gene: 3. The CDR3 covers 14 residues. The CDR3 loop reads CASSSGQGLYGYTF. CDR3 in DNA: TGTGCCAGCAGTTCGGGACAGGGGCTCTATGGCTACACCTTC.

The rearrangement links TRBV7-9 to TRBJ2-3; 12 bases are shared with TRBD2. CDR1 SEHNR and CDR2 FQNEAQ come from the germline V gene (reference sequence). The CDR3 totals 15 residues. V lost 1 base and J lost 4; bases outside the gene matches: 0. The CDR3 DNA reads TGTGCCAGCAGCTTAGGACTAGCGGGGGCAGATACGCAGTATTTT. Its protein is CASSLGLAGADTQYF.

J is TRBJ2-1 and V is TRBV7-2, with a possible D match to TRBD2 (5 bases). The V gene lost 5 bases and the J gene lost 2 bases, with 13 bases spanning the gap. Germline V gene sequence: CDR1 SGHTA, CDR2 FQGNSA. This CDR3 spans 15 amino acids. The CDR3 region is CASSPLAGAYNEQFF. For the CDR3, the DNA is TGTGCCAGCAGCCCCCTAGCCGGCGCCTACAATGAGCAGTTCTTC.